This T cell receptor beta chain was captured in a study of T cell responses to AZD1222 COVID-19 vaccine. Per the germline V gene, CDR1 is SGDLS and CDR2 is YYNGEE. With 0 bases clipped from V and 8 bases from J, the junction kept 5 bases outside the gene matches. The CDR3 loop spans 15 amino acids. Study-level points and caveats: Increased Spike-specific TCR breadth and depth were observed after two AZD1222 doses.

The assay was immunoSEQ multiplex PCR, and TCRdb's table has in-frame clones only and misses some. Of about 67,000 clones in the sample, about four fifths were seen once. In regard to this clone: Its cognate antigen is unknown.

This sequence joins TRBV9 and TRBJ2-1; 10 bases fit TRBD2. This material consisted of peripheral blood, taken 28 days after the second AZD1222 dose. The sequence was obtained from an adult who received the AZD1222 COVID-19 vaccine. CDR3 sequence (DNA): TGTGCCAGCAGCGTAGGGGGACTAGCGCAAGATGAGCAGTTCTTC. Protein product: CASSVGGLAQDEQFF.